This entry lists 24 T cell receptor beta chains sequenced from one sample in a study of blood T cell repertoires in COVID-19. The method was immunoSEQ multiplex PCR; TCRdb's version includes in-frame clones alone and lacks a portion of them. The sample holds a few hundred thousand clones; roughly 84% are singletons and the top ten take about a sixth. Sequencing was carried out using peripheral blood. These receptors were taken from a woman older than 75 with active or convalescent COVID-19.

In DNA, the CDR3 is TGTGCCAGCAGCTTATATGGCGGGGGTGTAAACACCGGGGAGCTGTTTTTT. It yields the protein CASSLYGGGVNTGELFF. V usage is TRBV7-2 and J usage is TRBJ2-2; 7 bases match TRBD2. The CDR3 runs 17 residues. Germline values: CDR1 SGHTA, CDR2 FQGNSA. J was trimmed by 2 bases and V by 2 bases; bases with no gene match: 8.

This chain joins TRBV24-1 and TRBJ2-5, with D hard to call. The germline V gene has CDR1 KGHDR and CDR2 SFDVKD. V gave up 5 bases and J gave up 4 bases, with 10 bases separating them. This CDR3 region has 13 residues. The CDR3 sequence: CATSAGALETQYF. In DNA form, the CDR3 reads TGTGCCACCAGTGCTGGTGCGTTAGAGACCCAGTACTTC.

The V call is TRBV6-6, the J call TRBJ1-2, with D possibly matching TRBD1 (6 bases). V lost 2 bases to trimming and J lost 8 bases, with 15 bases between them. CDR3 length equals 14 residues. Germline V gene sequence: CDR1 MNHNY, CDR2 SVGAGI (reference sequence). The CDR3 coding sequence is TGTGCCAGCAGTTACCTCCAGGGGCAGAGAGGCTACACCTTC. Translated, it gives CASSYLQGQRGYTF.

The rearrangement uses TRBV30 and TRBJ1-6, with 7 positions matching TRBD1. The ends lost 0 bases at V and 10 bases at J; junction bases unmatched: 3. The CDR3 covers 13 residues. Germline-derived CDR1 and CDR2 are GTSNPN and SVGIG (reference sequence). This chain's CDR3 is CAWSVRQGSPLHF. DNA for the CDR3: TGTGCCTGGAGTGTCCGACAGGGCTCACCCCTCCACTTT.

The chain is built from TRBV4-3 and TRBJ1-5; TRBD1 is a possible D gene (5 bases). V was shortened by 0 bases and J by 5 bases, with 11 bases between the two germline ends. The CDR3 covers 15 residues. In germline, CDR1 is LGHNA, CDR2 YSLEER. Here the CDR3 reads CASSQDREGYQPQHF. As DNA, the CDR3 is TGCGCCAGCAGCCAAGATAGGGAGGGGTATCAGCCCCAGCATTTT.

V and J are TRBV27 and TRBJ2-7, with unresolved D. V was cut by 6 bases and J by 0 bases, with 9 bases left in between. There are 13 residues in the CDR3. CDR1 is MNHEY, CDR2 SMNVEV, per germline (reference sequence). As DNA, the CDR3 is TGTGCCAGCAGACGTTCGGGCTCCTACGAGCAGTACTTC. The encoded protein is CASRRSGSYEQYF.

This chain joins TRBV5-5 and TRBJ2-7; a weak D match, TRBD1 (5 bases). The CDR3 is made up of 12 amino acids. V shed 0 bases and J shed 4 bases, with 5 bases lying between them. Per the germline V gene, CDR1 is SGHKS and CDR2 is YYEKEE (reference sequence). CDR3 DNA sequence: TGTGCCAGCAGCTTGGGACAGTACGAGCAGTACTTC. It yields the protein CASSLGQYEQYF.

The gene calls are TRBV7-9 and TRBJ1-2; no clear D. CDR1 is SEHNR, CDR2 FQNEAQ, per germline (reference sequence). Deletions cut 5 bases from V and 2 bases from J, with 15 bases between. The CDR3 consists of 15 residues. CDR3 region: CASSPAGLTNYGYTF. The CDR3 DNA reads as TGTGCCAGCAGCCCCGCGGGCCTCACGAACTATGGCTACACCTTC.

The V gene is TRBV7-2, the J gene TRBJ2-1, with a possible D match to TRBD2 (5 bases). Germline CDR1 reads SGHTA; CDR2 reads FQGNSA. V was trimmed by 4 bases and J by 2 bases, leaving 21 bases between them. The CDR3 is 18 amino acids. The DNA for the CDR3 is TGTGCCAGCAGCTCCGTGGGGAGTCTCCCCTTCGCCTACAATGAGCAGTTCTTC. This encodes CASSSVGSLPFAYNEQFF.

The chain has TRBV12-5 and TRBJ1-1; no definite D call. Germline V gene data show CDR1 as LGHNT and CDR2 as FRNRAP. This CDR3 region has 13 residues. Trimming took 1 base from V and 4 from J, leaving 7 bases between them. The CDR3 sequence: CASGLEPGTEAFF. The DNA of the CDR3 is TGTGCTAGTGGTTTGGAGCCTGGCACTGAAGCTTTCTTT. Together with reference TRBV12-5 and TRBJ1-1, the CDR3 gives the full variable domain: DARVTQTPRHKVTEMGQEVTMRCQPILGHNTVFWYRQTMMQGLELLAYFRNRAPLDDSGMPKDRFSAEMPDATLATLKIQPSEPRDSAVYFCASGLEPGTEAFFGQGTRLTVV.

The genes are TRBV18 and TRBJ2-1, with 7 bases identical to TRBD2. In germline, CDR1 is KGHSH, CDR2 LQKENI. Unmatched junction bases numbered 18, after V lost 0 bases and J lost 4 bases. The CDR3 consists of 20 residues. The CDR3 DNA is TGTGCCAGCTCACCACCGGGGCAGGGTACGGGACTAAGAATATACAATGAGCAGTTCTTC. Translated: CASSPPGQGTGLRIYNEQFF.

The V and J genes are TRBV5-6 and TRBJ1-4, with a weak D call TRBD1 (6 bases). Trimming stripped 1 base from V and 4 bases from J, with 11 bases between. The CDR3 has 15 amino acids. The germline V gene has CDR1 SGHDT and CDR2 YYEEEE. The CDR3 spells CASSLRTALNEKLFF. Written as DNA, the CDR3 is TGTGCCAGCAGCTTGAGGACAGCACTTAATGAAAAACTGTTTTTT.

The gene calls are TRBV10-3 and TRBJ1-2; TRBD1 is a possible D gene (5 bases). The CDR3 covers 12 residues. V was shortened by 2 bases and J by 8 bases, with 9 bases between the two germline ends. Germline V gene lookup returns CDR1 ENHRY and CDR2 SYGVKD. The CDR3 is CAISEGAGGYTF. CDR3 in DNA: TGTGCCATCAGTGAGGGGGCGGGAGGCTACACCTTC.

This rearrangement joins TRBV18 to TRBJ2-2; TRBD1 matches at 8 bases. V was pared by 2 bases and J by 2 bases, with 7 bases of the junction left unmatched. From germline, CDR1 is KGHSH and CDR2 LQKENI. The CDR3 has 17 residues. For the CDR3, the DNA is TGTGCCAGCTCACCATACGGACAGGGACATAACACCGGGGAGCTGTTTTTT. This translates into CASSPYGQGHNTGELFF.

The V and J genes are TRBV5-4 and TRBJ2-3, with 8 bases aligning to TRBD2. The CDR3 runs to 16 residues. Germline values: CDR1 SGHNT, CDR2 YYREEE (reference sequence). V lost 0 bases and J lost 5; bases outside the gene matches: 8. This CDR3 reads CASSLAGAGGVDTQYF. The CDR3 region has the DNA TGTGCCAGCAGCTTGGCCGGTGCGGGGGGCGTAGATACGCAGTATTTT. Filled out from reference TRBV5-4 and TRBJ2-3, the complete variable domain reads ETGVTQSPTHLIKTRGQQVTLRCSSQSGHNTVSWYQQALGQGPQFIFQYYREEENGRGNFPPRFSGLQFPNYSSELNVNALELDDSALYLCASSLAGAGGVDTQYFGPGTRLTVL.

The DNA of the CDR3 is TGTGCCAGCAGTACACAGGGGGCTCGTCAGTATTTT. Translation: CASSTQGARQYF. The chain carries TRBV12-3 or TRBV12-4 and TRBJ2-3, with TRBD1 matching 9 bases. This CDR3 comprises 12 residues. V lost 5 bases and J lost 12; bases outside the gene matches: 6.

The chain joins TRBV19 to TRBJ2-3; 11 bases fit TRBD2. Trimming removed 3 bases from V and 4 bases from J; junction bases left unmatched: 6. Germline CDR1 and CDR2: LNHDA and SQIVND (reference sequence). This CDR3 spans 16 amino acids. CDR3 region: CASSMWLAGGSDTQYF. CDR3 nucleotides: TGTGCCAGTAGTATGTGGCTAGCGGGAGGATCAGATACGCAGTATTTT.

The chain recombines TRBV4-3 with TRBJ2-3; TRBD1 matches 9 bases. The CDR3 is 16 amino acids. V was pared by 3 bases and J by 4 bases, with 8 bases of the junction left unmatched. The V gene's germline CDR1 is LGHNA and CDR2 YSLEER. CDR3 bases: TGCGCCAGCAGCCAGGCAGGGACAGGGATTTCAGATACGCAGTATTTT. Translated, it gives CASSQAGTGISDTQYF.

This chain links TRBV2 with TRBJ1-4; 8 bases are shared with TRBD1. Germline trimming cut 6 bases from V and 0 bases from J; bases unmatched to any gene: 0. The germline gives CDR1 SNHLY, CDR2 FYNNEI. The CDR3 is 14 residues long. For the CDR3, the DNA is TGTGCCAGCAGGACAGGGGCAACTAATGAAAAACTGTTTTTT. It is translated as CASRTGATNEKLFF.

The CDR3 DNA reads TGTGCCAGCACGTTCTTGGAGACCCAGTACTTC. This sequence encodes CASTFLETQYF. The chain carries TRBV2 and TRBJ2-5; no clear D. The CDR3 has 11 residues. The germline V and J ends were trimmed by 7 bases and 5 bases, with 8 bases remaining between them. The V gene's germline CDR1 is SNHLY and CDR2 FYNNEI.

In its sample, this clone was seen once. As DNA, the CDR3 is TGTGCCAGCAGCTTCGACAGGGTAGGGCGAGCTTTCTTT. It translates to CASSFDRVGRAFF. The V call is TRBV7-2, the J call TRBJ1-1, with 7 bases identical to TRBD1. V was clipped by 3 bases and J by 10 bases; unmatched bases: 8. The CDR3 consists of 13 residues. Germline loops: CDR1 SGHTA, CDR2 FQGNSA.

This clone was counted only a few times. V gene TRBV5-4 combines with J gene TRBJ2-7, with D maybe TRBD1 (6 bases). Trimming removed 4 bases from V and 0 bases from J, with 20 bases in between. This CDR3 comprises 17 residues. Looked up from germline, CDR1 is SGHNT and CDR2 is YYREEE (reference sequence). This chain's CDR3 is CASSRTIHRDPSYEQYF. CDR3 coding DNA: TGTGCCAGCAGCCGTACTATTCACAGGGATCCCTCCTACGAGCAGTACTTC.

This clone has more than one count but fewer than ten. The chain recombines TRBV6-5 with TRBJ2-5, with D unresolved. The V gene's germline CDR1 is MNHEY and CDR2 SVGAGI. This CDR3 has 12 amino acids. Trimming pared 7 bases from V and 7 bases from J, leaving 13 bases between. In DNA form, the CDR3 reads TGTGCCAGCACCCCCTCCGCCGGGACCCAGTACTTC. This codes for CASTPSAGTQYF.

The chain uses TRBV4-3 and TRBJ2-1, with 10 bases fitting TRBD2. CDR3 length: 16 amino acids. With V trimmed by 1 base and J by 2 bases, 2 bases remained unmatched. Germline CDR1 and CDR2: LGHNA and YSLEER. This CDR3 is CASSQAGTSAYNEQFF. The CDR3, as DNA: TGCGCCAGCAGCCAAGCCGGGACTAGCGCCTACAATGAGCAGTTCTTC.